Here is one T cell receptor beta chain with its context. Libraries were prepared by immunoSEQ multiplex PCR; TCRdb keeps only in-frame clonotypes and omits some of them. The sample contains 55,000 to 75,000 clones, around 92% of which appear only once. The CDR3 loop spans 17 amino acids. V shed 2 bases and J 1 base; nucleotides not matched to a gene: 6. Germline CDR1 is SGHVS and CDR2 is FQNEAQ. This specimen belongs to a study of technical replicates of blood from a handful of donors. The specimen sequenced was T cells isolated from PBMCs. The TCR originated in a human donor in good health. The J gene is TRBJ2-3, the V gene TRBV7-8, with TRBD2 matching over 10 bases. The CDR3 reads CASSLMSGLAGTDTQYF. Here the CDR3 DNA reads TGTGCCAGCAGCTTAATGAGTGGACTAGCGGGCACAGATACGCAGTATTTT.